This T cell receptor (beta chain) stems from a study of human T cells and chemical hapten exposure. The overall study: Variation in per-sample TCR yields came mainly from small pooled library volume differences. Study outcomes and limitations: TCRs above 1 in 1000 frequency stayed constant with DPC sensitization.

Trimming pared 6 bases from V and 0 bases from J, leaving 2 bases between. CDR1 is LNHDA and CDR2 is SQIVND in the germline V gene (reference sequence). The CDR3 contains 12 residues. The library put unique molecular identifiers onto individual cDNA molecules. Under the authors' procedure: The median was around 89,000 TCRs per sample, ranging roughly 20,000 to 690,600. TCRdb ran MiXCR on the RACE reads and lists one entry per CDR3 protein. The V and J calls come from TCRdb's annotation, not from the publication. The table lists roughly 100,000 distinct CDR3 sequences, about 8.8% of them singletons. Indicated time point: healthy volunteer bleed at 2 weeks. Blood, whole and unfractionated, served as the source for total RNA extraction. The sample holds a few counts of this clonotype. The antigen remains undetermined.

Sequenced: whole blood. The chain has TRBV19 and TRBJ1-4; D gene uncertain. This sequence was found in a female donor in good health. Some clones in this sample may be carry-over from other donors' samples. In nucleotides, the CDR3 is TGTGCCAGTAGGACAACTAATGAAAAACTGTTTTTT. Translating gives CASRTTNEKLFF.